This TCR beta chain was sequenced in a study of T-cell reconstitution after alpha-beta-depleted transplantation in children. Germline-derived CDR1 and CDR2 are MNHEY and SVGEGT. The length of the CDR3 is 15 residues. Trimming took off 4 bases at V and 2 bases at J, with 12 bases between the two ends. This clonotype was seen a handful of times. Preparation of the TCRbeta library involved a method that used unique molecular identifiers. Each CDR3 protein is one row after TCRdb ran MiXCR on the PCR reads. The sample consists of roughly 590,000 distinct CDR3 sequences, approximately 15% of them appearing once.

The specimen comprised PBMCs from the stem cell graft donor, sampled from the stem cell graft. The source is a human donor who donated a stem cell graft to a child with acute myeloid leukemia. This chain links TRBV6-2 or TRBV6-3 with TRBJ2-1; possible D gene TRBD2, 6 bases. CDR3 region: CASSLLAPPYNEQFF. The CDR3 DNA follows: TGTGCCAGCAGTTTGCTAGCGCCTCCCTACAATGAGCAGTTCTTC.